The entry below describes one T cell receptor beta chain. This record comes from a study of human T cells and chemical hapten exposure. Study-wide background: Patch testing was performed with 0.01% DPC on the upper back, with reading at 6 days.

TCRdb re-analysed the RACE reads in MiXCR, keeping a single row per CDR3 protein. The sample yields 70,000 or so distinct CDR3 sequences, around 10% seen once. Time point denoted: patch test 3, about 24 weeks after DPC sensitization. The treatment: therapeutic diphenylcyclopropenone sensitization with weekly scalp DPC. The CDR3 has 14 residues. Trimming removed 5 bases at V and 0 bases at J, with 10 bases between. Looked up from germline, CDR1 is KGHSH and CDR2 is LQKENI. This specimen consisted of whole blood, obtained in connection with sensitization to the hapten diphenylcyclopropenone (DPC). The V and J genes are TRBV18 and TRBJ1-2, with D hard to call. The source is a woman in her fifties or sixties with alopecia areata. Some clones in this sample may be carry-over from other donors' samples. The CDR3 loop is CASSSDLANYGYTF. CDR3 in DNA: TGTGCCAGCTCATCCGACTTAGCTAACTATGGCTACACCTTC. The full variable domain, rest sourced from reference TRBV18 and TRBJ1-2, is NAGVMQNPRHLVRRRGQEARLRCSPMKGHSHVYWYRQLPEEGLKFMVYLQKENIIDESGMPKERFSAEFPKEGPSILRIQQVVRGDSAAYFCASSSDLANYGYTFGSGTRLTVV.